This TCR beta chain was captured in a study of blood T cell repertoires in COVID-19. The CDR3 contains 16 residues. Germline CDR1 SGHRS, CDR2 YFSETQ. J was trimmed by 4 bases and V by 0 bases; bases with no gene match: 7. As processed by the authors: Amplification of reference gene primers provided the estimated nucleated cell counts. Using immunoSEQ multiplex PCR, the repertoire was profiled, and TCRdb retains in-frame clones only, with some absent. V and J calls plus clone size are reproduced from that table; the DNA served to infer D and trimming. The sample lists 400,000 to 500,000 clones; about nine tenths were seen once.

This chain links TRBV5-1 with TRBJ2-1; 7 bases map to TRBD2. What was sequenced was peripheral blood. This receptor was identified in a woman aged 25-40 years with active or convalescent COVID-19. The CDR3 DNA reads as TGCGCCAGCAGCTTGGTCCGAGCGGGATCGTACAATGAGCAGTTCTTC. Amino acids: CASSLVRAGSYNEQFF.